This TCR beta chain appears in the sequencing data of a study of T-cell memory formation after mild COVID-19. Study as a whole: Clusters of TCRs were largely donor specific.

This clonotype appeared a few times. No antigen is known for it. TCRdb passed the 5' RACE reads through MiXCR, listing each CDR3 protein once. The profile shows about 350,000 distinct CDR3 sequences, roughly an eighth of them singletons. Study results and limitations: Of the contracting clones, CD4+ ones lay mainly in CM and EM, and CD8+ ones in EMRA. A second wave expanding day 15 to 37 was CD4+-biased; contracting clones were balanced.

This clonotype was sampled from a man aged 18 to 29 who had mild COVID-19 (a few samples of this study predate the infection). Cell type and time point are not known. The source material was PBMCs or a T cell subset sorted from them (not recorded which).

CDR3 sequence reads: CASSSRQGGGETQYF. The CDR3 nucleotides read TGTGCCAGCAGTTCCCGGCAGGGAGGGGGAGAGACCCAGTACTTC. V is TRBV6-5 and J is TRBJ2-5; D is perhaps TRBD2 (7 bases). CDR3 length equals 15 residues. Trimming took 4 bases from V and 4 from J, leaving 16 bases between them. Germline values: CDR1 MNHEY, CDR2 SVGAGI.